A selection of T cell receptor beta chains follows, all from one sample in a study of shared clonotypes between healthy human individuals. Sequencing used immunoSEQ multiplex PCR; TCRdb keeps in-frame clones, though not all of them. The repertoire holds about 1,800,000 clones, with about 95% as singletons. The sequencing sample was made of naive CD8+ T cells sorted from blood. These receptors were taken from a man aged 18 to 30 in good health. CDR3s include the opening cysteine and the closing phenylalanine or tryptophan. The order of the fields is V gene, J gene, clone size, D gene, CDR3 DNA, CDR3 protein. D genes are given only for firm matches. Expanded clones get a size class; other rows say once, few or many, or leave the size out.

V: TRBV6-5; J: TRBJ1-5; size: once; D: -; DNA: TGTGCCAGCAGTTACTCGAACTCTCAGCCCCAGCATTTT; CDR3: CASSYSNSQPQHF
V: TRBV13; J: TRBJ2-7; size: few; D: -; DNA: TGTGCCAGCAGCTTCGGTCAGGGGCGACCCTACGAGCAGTACTTC; CDR3: CASSFGQGRPYEQYF
V: TRBV2; J: TRBJ2-7; size: -; D: -; DNA: TGTGCCAGCAGTGACACAAACTCCTACGAGCAGTACTTC; CDR3: CASSDTNSYEQYF
V: TRBV28; J: TRBJ2-7; size: -; D: -; DNA: -; CDR3: CASSFGPGWGYEQYF
V: TRBV5-5; J: TRBJ2-7; size: -; D: TRBD1; DNA: TGTGCCAGCAGCTTGGGACAGGGGAGCTCCTACGAGCAGTACTTC; CDR3: CASSLGQGSSYEQYF
V: TRBV6-6; J: TRBJ2-7; size: -; D: TRBD2; DNA: TGTGCCAGCAGTCCCGGGACTAGCGGACCCTCCTACGAGCAGTACTTC; CDR3: CASSPGTSGPSYEQYF
V: TRBV11-1; J: TRBJ2-7; size: -; D: TRBD1; DNA: TGTGCCAGCAGCAGGGACAGTTCCTACGAGCAGTACTTC; CDR3: CASSRDSSYEQYF
V: TRBV15; J: TRBJ1-2; size: -; D: -; DNA: TGTGCCACCAGCCCCTATCCACCTGAAACAGGGTCGGATAACTATGGCTACACCTTC; CDR3: CATSPYPPETGSDNYGYTF
V: TRBV19; J: TRBJ1-1; size: -; D: -; DNA: TGTGCCAGTAGTATATTTCAGGGGAACACTGAAGCTTTCTTT; CDR3: CASSIFQGNTEAFF
V: TRBV7-2; J: TRBJ2-2; size: -; D: -; DNA: TGTGCCAGCAGCTTACGGGGCCCCCATGGAGGAACCGGGGAGCTGTTTTTT; CDR3: CASSLRGPHGGTGELFF
V: TRBV6-6; J: TRBJ1-1; size: once; D: -; DNA: TGTGCCAGCACCGACTCCTATCCATATGACACTGAAGCTTTCTTT; CDR3: CASTDSYPYDTEAFF
V: TRBV4-1; J: TRBJ2-7; size: once; D: -; DNA: TGCGCCAGCAGCCAAGAGAGGCAGTACGAGCAGTACTTC; CDR3: CASSQERQYEQYF
V: TRBV4-1; J: TRBJ2-7; size: -; D: TRBD1; DNA: TGCGCCAGCAGCCCTCGGACAGGCGCCTACGAGCAGTACTTC; CDR3: CASSPRTGAYEQYF
V: TRBV6-5; J: TRBJ1-4; size: -; D: -; DNA: TGTGCCAGCAGTCCCCTAGGGGGAAGTCATGAAAAACTGTTTTTT; CDR3: CASSPLGGSHEKLFF
V: TRBV10-1; J: TRBJ1-3; size: -; D: -; DNA: TGCGCCAGCAGTGACGAGGGAAACACCATATATTTT; CDR3: CASSDEGNTIYF
V: TRBV6-5; J: TRBJ2-1; size: once; D: TRBD2; DNA: TGTGCCAGCAGTTACGGCGGGGGGGGATACAATGAGCAGTTCTTC; CDR3: CASSYGGGGYNEQFF
V: TRBV9; J: TRBJ2-7; size: -; D: -; DNA: TGTGCCAGCAGCGGGGGGACGTTAACCTACGAGCAGTACTTC; CDR3: CASSGGTLTYEQYF
V: TRBV7-9; J: TRBJ1-4; size: -; D: -; DNA: TGTGCCAGCAGCCACCCGGGACACCTTAATGAAAAACTGTTTTTT; CDR3: CASSHPGHLNEKLFF
V: TRBV5-6; J: TRBJ2-7; size: once; D: TRBD2; DNA: TGTGCCAGCAGCTTGGCCGCTAGCGGGAACCTATACGAGCAGTACTTC; CDR3: CASSLAASGNLYEQYF
V: TRBV30; J: TRBJ1-1; size: few; D: -; DNA: TGTGCCTGGAGTCTAGGCGGGCTGACGAACACTGAAGCTTTCTTT; CDR3: CAWSLGGLTNTEAFF
V: TRBV7-9; J: TRBJ1-2; size: -; D: -; DNA: TGTGCCAGCAGCCCGTCGGGGACCGCTTCTACTAACTATGGCTACACCTTC; CDR3: CASSPSGTASTNYGYTF
V: TRBV9; J: TRBJ1-2; size: -; D: -; DNA: TGTGCCAGCAGCATCGAAAGGGTCGCGGTTGGCTACACCTTC; CDR3: CASSIERVAVGYTF
V: TRBV14; J: TRBJ2-7; size: once; D: TRBD2; DNA: TGTGCCAGCAGCCAAGTAAGCGGGAGGGCCAGCTACGAGCAGTACTTC; CDR3: CASSQVSGRASYEQYF
V: TRBV29-1; J: TRBJ2-3; size: once; D: -; DNA: TGCAGCGTTGGCCCTATTGACAGCACAGATACGCAGTATTTT; CDR3: CSVGPIDSTDTQYF
V: TRBV5-1; J: TRBJ1-2; size: -; D: TRBD1; DNA: TGCGCCAGCACCGGATTCCCGGTGGGACAGGGGATAGGCTATGGCTACACCTTC; CDR3: CASTGFPVGQGIGYGYTF
V: TRBV30; J: TRBJ2-1; size: -; D: TRBD2; DNA: TGTGCCTGGAGTAGCGGGAGTGTAAATGAGCAGTTCTTC; CDR3: CAWSSGSVNEQFF
V: TRBV6-5; J: TRBJ2-2; size: -; D: TRBD2; DNA: TGTGCCAGCGGGCCTAGCGGGGGCTGGGAGCTGTTTTTT; CDR3: CASGPSGGWELFF
V: TRBV9; J: TRBJ2-1; size: -; D: TRBD1; DNA: TGTGCCAGCAGCGTAGCCCAGGGACAGGCTTACAATGAGCAGTTCTTC; CDR3: CASSVAQGQAYNEQFF